The subject of this entry is one TCR beta chain. Donors ranged from roughly 6 to 100 years old and were healthy Caucasians in Russia. This entry comes from a study of blood T cells in healthy people across ages. A second PCR of about 7 to 11 cycles used a sample-barcoded 5' primer and a J-beta primer mix. Each of the cDNA molecules was tagged by a template-switch adaptor with 12 random nucleotides. Each sample provided no less than 2.5 million CDR3-containing paired-end reads. TCRdb passed the 5' RACE reads through MiXCR, listing each CDR3 protein once. Of about 1.8 million distinct CDR3 sequences listed, around 50% are singletons. Between the trimmed V and J ends, which lost 7 bases and 2 bases, there was a span of 15 bases. This CDR3 is built from 14 residues.

The origin of this receptor is a woman aged 40 to 50 in good health. Sequenced material: blood. V and J are TRBV12-3 or TRBV12-4 and TRBJ2-7; maybe TRBD2 (5 bases). The CDR3 nucleotides are TGTGCCAGCAAGCAAAGCGCCGGGACCTACGAGCAGTACTTC. It is translated as CASKQSAGTYEQYF.